This T cell receptor beta chain comes out of a study of T cell responses to AZD1222 COVID-19 vaccine. For the study at large: Both about-4-week and about-12-week second-dose recipients were combined.

The CDR3 extends over 13 amino acids. The V end was cut by 0 bases, the J end by 6 bases, with 8 bases between. The V gene's germline CDR1 is SGHDT and CDR2 YYEEEE. The table came from immunoSEQ multiplex PCR; TCRdb's copy has only in-frame clones and leaves some out. There are fewer than 140,000 clones in the sample; around 90% occur only once, and 5% to 5.5% lies in the top ten. This sequence was found in an adult in good health. Source: peripheral blood, taken on day 0 of AZD1222 vaccination. The V gene is TRBV5-6, the J gene TRBJ2-3, with D possibly being TRBD2 (5 bases). CDR3 nucleotides: TGTGCCAGCAGCTTGGTTAGCGCGGATACGCAGTATTTT. Residues: CASSLVSADTQYF. Drawing the rest from reference TRBV5-6 and TRBJ2-3, the complete variable domain is DAGVTQSPTHLIKTRGQQVTLRCSPKSGHDTVSWYQQALGQGPQFIFQYYEEEERQRGNFPDRFSGHQFPNYSSELNVNALLLGDSALYLCASSLVSADTQYFGPGTRLTVL.